These T cell receptor beta chains were read from a single sample in a study of T cell changes during pregnancy in multiple sclerosis. The repertoire was sequenced with immunoSEQ multiplex PCR; TCRdb's copy has only in-frame clones and lacks some. The data contain over 45,000 clones, 70% to 90% of them singletons. The sequencing used CD4+ T cells from peripheral blood mononuclear cells, collected in the first trimester of pregnancy. The receptors stem from a female donor with multiple sclerosis, enrolled in a pregnancy study. CDR3s include the opening cysteine and the closing phenylalanine or tryptophan. The order of the fields is clone size, J gene, V gene, D gene, CDR3 protein, CDR3 DNA. D genes are given only for firm matches. A row's size may be missing; if present it is once, few, many or a size class.

clone size: .
J gene: TRBJ2-3
V gene: TRBV7-3
D gene: TRBD2
CDR3 protein: CASSLKASGGLTISTDTQYF
CDR3 DNA: TGTGCCAGCAGCTTAAAGGCTAGCGGGGGGCTCACAATTAGCACAGATACGCAGTATTTT

clone size: .
J gene: TRBJ1-5
V gene: TRBV5-5
D gene: .
CDR3 protein: CASRRGGPSNQPQHF
CDR3 DNA: TGTGCCAGCAGAAGGGGAGGACCTAGCAATCAGCCCCAGCATTTT

clone size: .
J gene: TRBJ2-2
V gene: TRBV21-1
D gene: .
CDR3 protein: CASSTTSGSFSGELFF
CDR3 DNA: TGTGCCAGCAGCACGACTAGCGGGAGCTTTTCCGGGGAGCTGTTTTTT

clone size: once
J gene: TRBJ1-1
V gene: TRBV4-3
D gene: .
CDR3 protein: CASSQPSFVGGNTEAFF
CDR3 DNA: TGCGCCAGCAGCCAACCCTCTTTTGTGGGGGGGAACACTGAAGCTTTCTTT

clone size: few
J gene: TRBJ2-2
V gene: TRBV9
D gene: TRBD1
CDR3 protein: CASSPWTGMNTGELFF
CDR3 DNA: TGTGCCAGCAGCCCGTGGACAGGGATGAACACCGGGGAGCTGTTTTTT

clone size: .
J gene: TRBJ2-1
V gene: TRBV9
D gene: .
CDR3 protein: CASSGSFSNNEQFF
CDR3 DNA: TGTGCCAGCAGCGGTAGCTTTTCAAACAATGAGCAGTTCTTC

clone size: .
J gene: TRBJ2-1
V gene: TRBV7-7
D gene: .
CDR3 protein: CASSPDQVGAYNEQFF
CDR3 DNA: TGTGCCAGCAGCCCAGATCAGGTGGGAGCCTACAATGAGCAGTTCTTC

clone size: .
J gene: TRBJ1-6
V gene: TRBV7-9
D gene: .
CDR3 protein: CASSLRQPGLNSPLHF
CDR3 DNA: TGTGCCAGCAGCTTACGACAGCCCGGATTGAATTCACCCCTCCACTTT

clone size: .
J gene: TRBJ1-2
V gene: TRBV27
D gene: TRBD1
CDR3 protein: CASSSSDRVGYTF
CDR3 DNA: TGTGCCAGCAGTTCGTCGGACAGGGTAGGCTACACCTTC

clone size: .
J gene: TRBJ2-5
V gene: TRBV2
D gene: TRBD1
CDR3 protein: CASCVSPTGSQETQYF
CDR3 DNA: TGTGCCAGCTGTGTGTCCCCGACAGGGAGCCAAGAGACCCAGTACTTC

clone size: .
J gene: TRBJ2-1
V gene: TRBV28
D gene: TRBD2
CDR3 protein: CASSMTSGSPYQQFF
CDR3 DNA: TGTGCCAGCAGCATGACTAGCGGGAGTCCCTATCAGCAGTTCTTC

clone size: once
J gene: TRBJ2-3
V gene: TRBV5-1
D gene: .
CDR3 protein: CASSRGSTDTQYF
CDR3 DNA: TGCGCCAGCAGTCGGGGGAGCACAGATACGCAGTATTTT

clone size: .
J gene: TRBJ2-7
V gene: TRBV6-5
D gene: TRBD2
CDR3 protein: CASSSTLLAKEQYF
CDR3 DNA: TGTGCCAGCAGTTCTACTTTACTAGCGAAGGAGCAGTACTTC

clone size: once
J gene: TRBJ1-1
V gene: TRBV18
D gene: .
CDR3 protein: CASSPQQGVNTEAFF
CDR3 DNA: TGTGCCAGCTCACCTCAACAGGGAGTGAACACTGAAGCTTTCTTT

clone size: few
J gene: TRBJ1-2
V gene: TRBV19
D gene: .
CDR3 protein: CASNNRDNGYTF
CDR3 DNA: TGTGCCAGTAACAACAGGGATAATGGCTACACCTTC

clone size: .
J gene: TRBJ2-7
V gene: TRBV7-9
D gene: .
CDR3 protein: CASSLDQRYYEQYF
CDR3 DNA: TGTGCCAGCAGCTTAGATCAGCGGTACTACGAGCAGTACTTC

clone size: .
J gene: TRBJ1-5
V gene: TRBV19
D gene: .
CDR3 protein: CATRGDFFNQPQHF
CDR3 DNA: TGTGCCACCAGGGGAGACTTCTTTAATCAGCCCCAGCATTTT

clone size: .
J gene: TRBJ2-5
V gene: TRBV7-9
D gene: .
CDR3 protein: CASSSTLQETQYF
CDR3 DNA: TGTGCCAGCAGCTCGACACTCCAAGAGACCCAGTACTTC

clone size: .
J gene: TRBJ2-3
V gene: TRBV7-3
D gene: .
CDR3 protein: CASSLGALGDTQYF
CDR3 DNA: TGTGCCAGCAGCCTAGGGGCATTGGGGGATACGCAGTATTTT

clone size: .
J gene: TRBJ2-5
V gene: TRBV5-4
D gene: .
CDR3 protein: CASSLRGSRETQYF
CDR3 DNA: TGTGCCAGCAGCTTGAGAGGGAGTAGGGAGACCCAGTACTTC

clone size: .
J gene: TRBJ2-5
V gene: TRBV7-9
D gene: .
CDR3 protein: CASSLGGGGLNIQETQYF
CDR3 DNA: TGTGCCAGCAGCTTAGGAGGCGGGGGCCTTAACATCCAAGAGACCCAGTACTTC

clone size: .
J gene: TRBJ1-2
V gene: TRBV28
D gene: TRBD1
CDR3 protein: CASSLVVTGGSNYGYTF
CDR3 DNA: TGTGCCAGCAGTTTAGTTGTGACAGGGGGAAGTAACTATGGCTACACCTTC

clone size: .
J gene: TRBJ2-2
V gene: TRBV13
D gene: TRBD1
CDR3 protein: CASSPKIGQGFAGELFF
CDR3 DNA: TGTGCCAGCAGCCCCAAAATAGGACAGGGTTTCGCCGGGGAGCTGTTTTTT

clone size: .
J gene: TRBJ2-3
V gene: TRBV19
D gene: TRBD2
CDR3 protein: CATGLAGVVDTQYF
CDR3 DNA: TGTGCCACCGGACTAGCGGGAGTGGTAGATACGCAGTATTTT

clone size: few
J gene: TRBJ2-1
V gene: TRBV7-2
D gene: .
CDR3 protein: CASSLGPPGGYNEQFF
CDR3 DNA: TGTGCCAGCAGCTTAGGCCCGCCCGGAGGGTACAATGAGCAGTTCTTC

clone size: .
J gene: TRBJ2-5
V gene: TRBV5-1
D gene: TRBD2
CDR3 protein: CASSRGGSQETQYF
CDR3 DNA: TGCGCCAGCAGCCGGGGGGGTAGCCAGGAGACCCAGTACTTC